The 2 T cell receptor beta chains reported below all come from one sample, sequenced in a study of OX40 agonist ivuxolimab in advanced cancers. Measured with immunoSEQ multiplex PCR; TCRdb has only the in-frame clones, and not every one. This table holds about 12,000 clones, roughly two thirds found once. Sample: CD4+ or CD8+ T cells sorted from blood, taken in a trial of the OX40 agonist ivuxolimab. Receptors originate from an adult with an advanced solid tumor such as melanoma, head and neck, liver or kidney cancer.

The V and J genes are TRBV4-3 and TRBJ2-7, with a weak D call TRBD2 (5 bases). CDR3 size: 13 residues. Germline V gives CDR1 LGHNA, CDR2 YSLEER. Deletions cut 3 bases from V and 2 bases from J, with 8 bases between. The CDR3 DNA reads TGCGCCAGCAGCCATAGCGAAACCTACGAGCAGTACTTC. Its translation is CASSHSETYEQYF.

In this sample, this clone turned up a few times. This chain links TRBV7-8 with TRBJ1-2; no definite D call. Per germline, CDR1 SGHVS and CDR2 FQNEAQ. V lost 3 bases to trimming and J lost 6 bases, with 11 bases between them. This CDR3 has 13 amino acids. The CDR3 coding sequence is TGTGCCAGCAGCTTTTACGGGGAGGATGGCTACACCTTC. Its protein product is CASSFYGEDGYTF.